This T cell receptor (beta chain) was sequenced in a study of T cell responses to AZD1222 COVID-19 vaccine. TCRdb's copy holds only in-frame clones and misses some; the assay was immunoSEQ multiplex PCR. The sample shows more than 140,000 clones, over 85% of them seen only once. The CDR3 spans 16 residues. V was pared by 4 bases and J by 1 base, with 16 bases between. Germline values: CDR1 MNHEY, CDR2 SVGEGT. This clone appeared a single time. No antigen is known for it. General study results and limits: The donor cohort was predominantly white British with a female majority, and clonal diversity may have been underestimated. Dominant CD4 TCR responses targeted spike regions 160-218 and 743-854. In the spike-specific TCR repertoire, nearly half reportedly target unmutated variant regions.

V is TRBV6-2 or TRBV6-3 and J is TRBJ1-2, with D possibly being TRBD1 (5 bases). This TCR was sampled from an adult in good health. This specimen was peripheral blood, taken on day 0 of MenACWY control vaccination. For the CDR3, the DNA is TGTGCCAGCAGTTTCCGCCGGGACGGAAATAACTATGGCTACACCTTC. It codes for CASSFRRDGNNYGYTF.